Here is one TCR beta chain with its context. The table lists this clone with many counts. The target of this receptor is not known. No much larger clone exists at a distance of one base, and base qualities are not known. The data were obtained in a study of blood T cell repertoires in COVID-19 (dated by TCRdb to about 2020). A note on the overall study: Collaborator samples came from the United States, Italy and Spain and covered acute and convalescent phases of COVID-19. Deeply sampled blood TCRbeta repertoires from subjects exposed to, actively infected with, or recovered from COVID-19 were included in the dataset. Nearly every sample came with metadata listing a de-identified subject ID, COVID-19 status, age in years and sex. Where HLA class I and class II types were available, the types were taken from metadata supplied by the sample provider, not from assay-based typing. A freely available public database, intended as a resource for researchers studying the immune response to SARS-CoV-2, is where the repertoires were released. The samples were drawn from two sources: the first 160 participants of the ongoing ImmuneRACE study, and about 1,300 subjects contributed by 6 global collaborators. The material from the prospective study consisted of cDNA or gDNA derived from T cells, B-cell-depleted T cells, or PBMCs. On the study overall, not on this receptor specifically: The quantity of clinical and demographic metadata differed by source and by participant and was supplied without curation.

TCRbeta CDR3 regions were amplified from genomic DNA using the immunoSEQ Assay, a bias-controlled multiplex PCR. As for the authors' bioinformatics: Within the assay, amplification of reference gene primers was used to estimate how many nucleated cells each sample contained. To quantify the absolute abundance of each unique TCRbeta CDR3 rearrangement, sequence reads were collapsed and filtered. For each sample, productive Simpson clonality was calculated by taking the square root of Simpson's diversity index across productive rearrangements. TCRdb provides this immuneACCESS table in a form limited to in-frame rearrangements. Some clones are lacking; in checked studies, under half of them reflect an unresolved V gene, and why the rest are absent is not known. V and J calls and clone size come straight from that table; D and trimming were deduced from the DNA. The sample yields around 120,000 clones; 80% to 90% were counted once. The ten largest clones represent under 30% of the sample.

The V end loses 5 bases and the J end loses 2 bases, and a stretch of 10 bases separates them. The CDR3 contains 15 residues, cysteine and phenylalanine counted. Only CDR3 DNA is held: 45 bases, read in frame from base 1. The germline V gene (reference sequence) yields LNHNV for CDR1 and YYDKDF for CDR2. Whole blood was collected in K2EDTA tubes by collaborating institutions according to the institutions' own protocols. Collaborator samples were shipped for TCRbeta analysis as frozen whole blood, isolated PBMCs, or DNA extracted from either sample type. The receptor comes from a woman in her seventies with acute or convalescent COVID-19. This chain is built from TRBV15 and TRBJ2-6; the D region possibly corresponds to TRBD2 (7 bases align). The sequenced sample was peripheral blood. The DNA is TGTGCCACCAGCTGGCGGGGGCCTGGGGCCAACGTCCTGACTTTC. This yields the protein CATSWRGPGANVLTF. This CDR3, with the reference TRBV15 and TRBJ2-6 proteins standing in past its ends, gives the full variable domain DAMVIQNPRYQVTQFGKPVTLSCSQTLNHNVMYWYQQKSSQAPKLLFHYYDKDFNNEADTPDNFQSRRPNTSFCFLDIRSPGLGDTAMYLCATSWRGPGANVLTFGAGSRLTVL.